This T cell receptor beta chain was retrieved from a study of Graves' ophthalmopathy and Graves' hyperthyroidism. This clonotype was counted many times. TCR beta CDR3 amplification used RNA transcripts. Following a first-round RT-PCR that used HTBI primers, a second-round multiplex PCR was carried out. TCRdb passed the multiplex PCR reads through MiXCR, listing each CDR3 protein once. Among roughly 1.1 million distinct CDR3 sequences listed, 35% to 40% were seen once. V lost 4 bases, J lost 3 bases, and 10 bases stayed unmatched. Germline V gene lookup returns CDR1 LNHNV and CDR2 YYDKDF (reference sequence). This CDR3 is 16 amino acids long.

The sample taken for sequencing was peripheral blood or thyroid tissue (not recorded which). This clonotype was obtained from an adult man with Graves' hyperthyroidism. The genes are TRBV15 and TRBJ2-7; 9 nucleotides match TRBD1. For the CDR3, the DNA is TGTGCCACCAGCAAAGAGGAGGGACAGGGCCACTACGAGCAGTACTTC. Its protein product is CATSKEEGQGHYEQYF.